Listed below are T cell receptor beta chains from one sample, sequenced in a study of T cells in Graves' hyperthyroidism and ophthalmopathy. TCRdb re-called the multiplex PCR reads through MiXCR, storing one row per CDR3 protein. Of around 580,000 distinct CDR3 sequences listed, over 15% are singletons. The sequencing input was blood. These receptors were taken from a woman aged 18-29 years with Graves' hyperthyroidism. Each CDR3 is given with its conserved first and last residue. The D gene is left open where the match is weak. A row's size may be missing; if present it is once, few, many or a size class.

DNA: TGTGCCAGCAGTTTTCTAGCGGGAAAGGAGTATTTT; CDR3: CASSFLAGKEYF; J: TRBJ2-3; D: TRBD2; V: TRBV27; size: few
DNA: TGTGCCAGCAGTTACTCTGGTCCCAGGGCAGATACGCAGTATTTT; CDR3: CASSYSGPRADTQYF; J: TRBJ2-3; D: -; V: TRBV6-5; size: many
DNA: TGCGCCAGCAGGGGAGACAGGGTAAAGTATGGCTACACCTTC; CDR3: CASRGDRVKYGYTF; J: TRBJ1-2; D: TRBD1; V: TRBV5-1; size: few
DNA: TGTGCCAGCATTCGGGCGGAGGGAGGTGCCTGGGTTCAGTACTTC; CDR3: CASIRAEGGAWVQYF; J: TRBJ2-4; D: -; V: TRBV2; size: -
DNA: TGTGCCAGCACCAATACAGGGAGGGGAGAGACCCAGTACTTC; CDR3: CASTNTGRGETQYF; J: TRBJ2-5; D: -; V: TRBV25-1; size: -
DNA: TGCGCCAGCAGACCCAATTCCCCGGGCACCGGGGAGCTGTTTTTT; CDR3: CASRPNSPGTGELFF; J: TRBJ2-2; D: -; V: TRBV5-1; size: few
DNA: TGCAGTGCTATTCCAGGGTCGAATTCACCCCTCCACTTT; CDR3: CSAIPGSNSPLHF; J: TRBJ1-6; D: -; V: TRBV20-1; size: few
DNA: TGTGCCAGCAGCCGGGGACTAGCGGGGGGGACCTCGAGTGGCTACACCTTC; CDR3: CASSRGLAGGTSSGYTF; J: TRBJ1-2; D: -; V: TRBV7-2; size: -
DNA: TGTGCCAGCAGCCAAGGAGTTGGGAAGGAAAAACTGTTTTTT; CDR3: CASSQGVGKEKLFF; J: TRBJ1-4; D: -; V: TRBV4-2; size: few
DNA: TGTGCCAGCTCCACCCCTAACACCGGGGAGCTGTTTTTT; CDR3: CASSTPNTGELFF; J: TRBJ2-2; D: -; V: TRBV28; size: many
DNA: TGTGCCAGCAGTTTAATCCGGGGGGGCCGTGTCGGGGAGCTGTTTTTT; CDR3: CASSLIRGGRVGELFF; J: TRBJ2-2; D: TRBD2; V: TRBV12-3/TRBV12-4; size: -
DNA: TGTGCCAGCAGCTTAGGGGCGGGAGTCTACGAGCAGTACTTC; CDR3: CASSLGAGVYEQYF; J: TRBJ2-7; D: TRBD2; V: TRBV7-8; size: many
DNA: TGTGCCAGCAGCTTAGGAGGGCCGAGGCGAGATACGCAGTATTTT; CDR3: CASSLGGPRRDTQYF; J: TRBJ2-3; D: -; V: TRBV7-8; size: many
DNA: TGCAGCGTTCGTCCACCGGGTGAGAAGCAGTACTTC; CDR3: CSVRPPGEKQYF; J: TRBJ2-7; D: -; V: TRBV29-1; size: -
DNA: TGTGCCAGTAGTATACGCGGGAGGGCCGACAATGAGCAGTTCTTC; CDR3: CASSIRGRADNEQFF; J: TRBJ2-1; D: TRBD2; V: TRBV19; size: few
DNA: TGTGCCAGCAGCTTAATGGCGGGAGGGGGCAATGAGCAGTTCTTC; CDR3: CASSLMAGGGNEQFF; J: TRBJ2-1; D: TRBD2; V: TRBV7-9; size: -
DNA: TGTGCCAGCAGTTCATTTGCCCGGGACAGGGGGAACTATGAGCAGTTCTTC; CDR3: CASSSFARDRGNYEQFF; J: TRBJ2-1; D: TRBD1; V: TRBV28; size: -
DNA: TGTGCCAGCAGCCTGGGAACGACCTCTCAAGACTATGGCTACACCTTC; CDR3: CASSLGTTSQDYGYTF; J: TRBJ1-2; D: -; V: TRBV7-9; size: few
DNA: TGTGCCAGCAGCCACGGGACCAAACCTACCTACGAGCAGTACTTC; CDR3: CASSHGTKPTYEQYF; J: TRBJ2-7; D: -; V: TRBV7-8; size: many
DNA: TGCGCCAGCAGCTCAACGACAGTCCAAGAGACCCAGTACTTC; CDR3: CASSSTTVQETQYF; J: TRBJ2-5; D: -; V: TRBV5-1; size: many
DNA: TGCAGTGCTAGGACTAGCGGTCGTCTCTCCTACAATGAGCAGTTCTTC; CDR3: CSARTSGRLSYNEQFF; J: TRBJ2-1; D: TRBD2; V: TRBV20-1; size: many
DNA: TGTGCCAGCAGCTTAGCGCGTGGAAAAGATGAGCAGTTCTTC; CDR3: CASSLARGKDEQFF; J: TRBJ2-1; D: -; V: TRBV7-9; size: many
DNA: TGCGCCAGCAGCTCCTTAGTCTCAGGGGTCAATGAGCAGTTCTTC; CDR3: CASSSLVSGVNEQFF; J: TRBJ2-1; D: -; V: TRBV5-1; size: many
DNA: TGTGCCAGCAGTTACGGACTAGCGGGGATCACAGATACGCAGTATTTT; CDR3: CASSYGLAGITDTQYF; J: TRBJ2-3; D: TRBD2; V: TRBV6-2/TRBV6-3; size: many